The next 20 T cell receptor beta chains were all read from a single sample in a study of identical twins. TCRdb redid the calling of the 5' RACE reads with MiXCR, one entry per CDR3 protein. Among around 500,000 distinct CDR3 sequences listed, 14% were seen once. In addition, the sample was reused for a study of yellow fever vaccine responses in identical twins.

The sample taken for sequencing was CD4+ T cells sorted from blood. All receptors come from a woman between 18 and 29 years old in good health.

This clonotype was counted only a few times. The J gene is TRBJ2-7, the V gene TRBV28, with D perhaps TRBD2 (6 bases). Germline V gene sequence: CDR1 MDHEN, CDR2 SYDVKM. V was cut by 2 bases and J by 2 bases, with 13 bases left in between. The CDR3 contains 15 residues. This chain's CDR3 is CASSLAMGLTYEQYF. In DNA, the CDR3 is TGTGCCAGCAGTTTAGCAATGGGACTGACCTACGAGCAGTACTTC.

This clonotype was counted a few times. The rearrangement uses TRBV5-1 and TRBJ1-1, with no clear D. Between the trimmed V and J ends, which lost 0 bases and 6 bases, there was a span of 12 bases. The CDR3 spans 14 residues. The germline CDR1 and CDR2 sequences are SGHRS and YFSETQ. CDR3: CASSLAMGYAEAFF. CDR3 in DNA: TGCGCCAGCAGCTTGGCCATGGGTTATGCTGAAGCTTTCTTT.

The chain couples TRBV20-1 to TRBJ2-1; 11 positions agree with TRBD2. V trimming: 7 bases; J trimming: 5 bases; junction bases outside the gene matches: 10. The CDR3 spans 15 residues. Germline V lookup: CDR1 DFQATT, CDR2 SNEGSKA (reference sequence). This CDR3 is CSGIRVAGGNNEQFF. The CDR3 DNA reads TGCAGTGGCATTAGGGTAGCGGGAGGGAACAATGAGCAGTTCTTC.

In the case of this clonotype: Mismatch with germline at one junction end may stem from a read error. CDR3 loop: CASSLSNSGYTF. The CDR3 region has the DNA TGCGCCAGCAGCTTGTCTAACTCTGGCTACACCTTC. This rearrangement joins TRBV5-1 to TRBJ1-2; no clear D gene. Germline assignment: CDR1 SGHRS and CDR2 YFSETQ. The CDR3 runs to 12 residues.

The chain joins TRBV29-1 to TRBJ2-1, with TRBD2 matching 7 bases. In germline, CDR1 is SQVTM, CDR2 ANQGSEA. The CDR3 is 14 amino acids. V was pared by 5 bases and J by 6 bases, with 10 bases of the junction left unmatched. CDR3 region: CSVPPGGSLNEQFF. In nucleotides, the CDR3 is TGCAGCGTTCCCCCGGGCGGGAGCCTCAATGAGCAGTTCTTC.

CDR3 sequence: CASSLYPDGTYEQYF. For the CDR3, the DNA is TGTGCCAGCAGTTTATACCCGGACGGTACCTACGAGCAGTACTTC. V and J are TRBV27 and TRBJ2-7; D remains ambiguous. Germline V lookup: CDR1 MNHEY, CDR2 SMNVEV (reference sequence). The length of the CDR3 is 15 residues. Trimming pared 1 base from V and 2 bases from J, leaving 12 bases between.

The CDR3 DNA reads as TGTGCCAGCACCCTACAGGGGCGGTCCTACAATGAGCAGTTCTTC. As protein: CASTLQGRSYNEQFF. This sequence joins TRBV12-3 or TRBV12-4 and TRBJ2-1; TRBD1 matches at 7 bases. J gave up 1 base and V 7 bases, and 7 bases lay outside the gene matches. This CDR3 spans 15 amino acids.

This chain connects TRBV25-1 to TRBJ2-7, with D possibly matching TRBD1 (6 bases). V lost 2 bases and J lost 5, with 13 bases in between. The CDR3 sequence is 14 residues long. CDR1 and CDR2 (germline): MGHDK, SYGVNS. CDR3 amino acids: CASSELAGVNEQYF. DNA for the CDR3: TGTGCCAGCAGTGAACTCGCAGGGGTCAACGAGCAGTACTTC.

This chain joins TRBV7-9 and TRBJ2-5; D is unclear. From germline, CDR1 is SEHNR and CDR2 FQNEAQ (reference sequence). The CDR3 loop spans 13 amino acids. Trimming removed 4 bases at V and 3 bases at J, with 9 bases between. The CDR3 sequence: CASSYQTKETQYF. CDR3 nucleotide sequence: TGTGCCAGCAGCTACCAGACAAAAGAGACCCAGTACTTC.

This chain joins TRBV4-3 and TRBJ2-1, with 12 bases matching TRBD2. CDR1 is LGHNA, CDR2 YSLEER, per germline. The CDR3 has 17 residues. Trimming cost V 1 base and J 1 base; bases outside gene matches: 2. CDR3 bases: TGCGCCAGCAGCCAAGGGACTAGCGGGATGTCCTACAATGAGCAGTTCTTC. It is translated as CASSQGTSGMSYNEQFF.

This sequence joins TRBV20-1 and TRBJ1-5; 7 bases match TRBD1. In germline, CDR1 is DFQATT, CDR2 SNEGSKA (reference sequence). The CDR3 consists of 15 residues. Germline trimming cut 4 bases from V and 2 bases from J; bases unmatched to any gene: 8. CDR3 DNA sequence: TGCAGTGCTACCTACAGGGGAGCAGGCAATCAGCCCCAGCATTTT. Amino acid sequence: CSATYRGAGNQPQHF.

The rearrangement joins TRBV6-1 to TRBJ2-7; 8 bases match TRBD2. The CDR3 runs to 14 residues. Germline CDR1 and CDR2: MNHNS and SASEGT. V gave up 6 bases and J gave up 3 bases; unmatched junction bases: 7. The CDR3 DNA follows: TGTGCCAGCAGACCCGGGGGGGGCAGCTACGAGCAGTACTTC. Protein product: CASRPGGGSYEQYF.

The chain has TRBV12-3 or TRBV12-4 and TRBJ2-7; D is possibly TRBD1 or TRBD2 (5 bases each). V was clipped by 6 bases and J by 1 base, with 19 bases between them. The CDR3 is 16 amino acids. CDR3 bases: TGTGCCAGCAGCCCCGGGACGGCGCCCAGGTCCTACGAGCAGTACTTC. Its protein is CASSPGTAPRSYEQYF.

The CDR3 loop is CSVSRDTQYF. The CDR3 DNA is TGCAGCGTTAGTCGAGATACGCAGTATTTT. The chain carries TRBV29-1 and TRBJ2-3; D gene unclear. The CDR3 contains 10 residues. CDR1 is SQVTM, CDR2 ANQGSEA, per germline. Trimming removed 5 bases at V and 5 bases at J, with 5 bases between.

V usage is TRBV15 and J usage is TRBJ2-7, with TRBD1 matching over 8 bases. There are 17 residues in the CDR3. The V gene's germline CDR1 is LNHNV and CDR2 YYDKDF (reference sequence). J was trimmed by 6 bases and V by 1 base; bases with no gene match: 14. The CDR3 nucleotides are TGTGCCACCAGCAGAGCTCCCACAGGGGGAGAAAGAGGCGAGCAGTACTTC. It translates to CATSRAPTGGERGEQYF. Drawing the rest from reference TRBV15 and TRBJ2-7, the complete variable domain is DAMVIQNPRYQVTQFGKPVTLSCSQTLNHNVMYWYQQKSSQAPKLLFHYYDKDFNNEADTPDNFQSRRPNTSFCFLDIRSPGLGDTAMYLCATSRAPTGGERGEQYFGPGTRLTVT.

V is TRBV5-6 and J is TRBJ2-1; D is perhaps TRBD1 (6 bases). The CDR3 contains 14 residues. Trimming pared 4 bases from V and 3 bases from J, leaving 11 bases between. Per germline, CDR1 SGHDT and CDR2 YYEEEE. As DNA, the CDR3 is TGTGCCAGCAGCCATGTGGACAGCTACAATGAGCAGTTCTTC. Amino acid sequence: CASSHVDSYNEQFF.

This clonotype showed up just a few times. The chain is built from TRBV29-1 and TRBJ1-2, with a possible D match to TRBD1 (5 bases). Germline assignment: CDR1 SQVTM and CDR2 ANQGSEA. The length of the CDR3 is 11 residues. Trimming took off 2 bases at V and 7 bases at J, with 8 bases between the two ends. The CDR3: CSVETGSGYTF. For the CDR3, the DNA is TGCAGCGTTGAAACAGGCTCTGGCTACACCTTC.

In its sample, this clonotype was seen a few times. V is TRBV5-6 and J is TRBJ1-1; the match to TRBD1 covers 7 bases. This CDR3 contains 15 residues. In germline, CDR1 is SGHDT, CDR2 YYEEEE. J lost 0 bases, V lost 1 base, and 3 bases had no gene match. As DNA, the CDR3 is TGTGCCAGCAGCTTGCCGGGACAGCTGAACACTGAAGCTTTCTTT. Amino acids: CASSLPGQLNTEAFF.

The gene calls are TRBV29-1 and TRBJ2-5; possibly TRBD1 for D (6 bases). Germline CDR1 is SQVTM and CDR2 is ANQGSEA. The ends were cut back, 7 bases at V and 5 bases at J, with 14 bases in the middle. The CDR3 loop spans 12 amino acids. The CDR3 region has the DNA TGCAGCGCCAGCCAGGGGCGGGAGACCCAGTACTTC. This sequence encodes CSASQGRETQYF. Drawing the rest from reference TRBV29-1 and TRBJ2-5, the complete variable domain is SAVISQKPSRDICQRGTSLTIQCQVDSQVTMMFWYRQQPGQSLTLIATANQGSEATYESGFVIDKFPISRPNLTFSTLTVSNMSPEDSSIYLCSASQGRETQYFGPGTRLLVL.

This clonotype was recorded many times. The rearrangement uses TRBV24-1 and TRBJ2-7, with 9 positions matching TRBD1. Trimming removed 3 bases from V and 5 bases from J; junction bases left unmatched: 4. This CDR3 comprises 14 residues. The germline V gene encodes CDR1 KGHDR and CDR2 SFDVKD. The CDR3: CATSDPGQGNEQYF. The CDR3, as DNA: TGTGCCACCAGTGATCCTGGACAGGGGAACGAGCAGTACTTC.